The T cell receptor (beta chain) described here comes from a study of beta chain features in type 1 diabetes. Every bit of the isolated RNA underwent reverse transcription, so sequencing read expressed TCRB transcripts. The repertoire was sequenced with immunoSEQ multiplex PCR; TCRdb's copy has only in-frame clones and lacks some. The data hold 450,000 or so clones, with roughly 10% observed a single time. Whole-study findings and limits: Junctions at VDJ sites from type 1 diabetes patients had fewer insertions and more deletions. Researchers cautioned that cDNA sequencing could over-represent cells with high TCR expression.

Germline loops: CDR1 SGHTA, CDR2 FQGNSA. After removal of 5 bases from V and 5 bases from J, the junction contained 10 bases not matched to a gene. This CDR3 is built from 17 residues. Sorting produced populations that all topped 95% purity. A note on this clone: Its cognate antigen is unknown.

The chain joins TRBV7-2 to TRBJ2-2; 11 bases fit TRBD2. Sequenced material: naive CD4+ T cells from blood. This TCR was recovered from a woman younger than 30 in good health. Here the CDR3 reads CASSPRTSGSRTGELFF. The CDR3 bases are TGTGCCAGCAGCCCCCGAACTAGCGGGAGCCGTACCGGGGAGCTGTTTTTT.